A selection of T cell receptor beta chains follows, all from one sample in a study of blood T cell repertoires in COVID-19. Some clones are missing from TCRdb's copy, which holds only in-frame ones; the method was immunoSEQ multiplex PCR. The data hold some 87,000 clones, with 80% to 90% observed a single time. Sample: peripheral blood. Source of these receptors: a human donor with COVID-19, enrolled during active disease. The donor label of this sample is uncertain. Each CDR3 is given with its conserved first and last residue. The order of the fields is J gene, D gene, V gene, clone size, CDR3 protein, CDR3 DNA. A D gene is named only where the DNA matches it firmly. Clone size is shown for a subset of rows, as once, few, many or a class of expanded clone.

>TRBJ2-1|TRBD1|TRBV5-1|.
CASSLEQGINEQFF
TGCGCCAGCAGCTTAGAACAGGGGATCAATGAGCAGTTCTTC
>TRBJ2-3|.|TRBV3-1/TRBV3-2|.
CASSQDVGTHTQYF
TGTGCCAGCAGCCAAGATGTGGGGACTCATACGCAGTATTTT
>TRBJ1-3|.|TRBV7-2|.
CASSLYQGSGNTIYF
TGTGCCAGCAGCTTATACCAGGGCAGTGGAAACACCATATATTTT
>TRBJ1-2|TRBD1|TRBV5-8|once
CASSRTGGGYTF
TGTGCCAGCAGCCGGACAGGAGGGGGCTACACCTTC
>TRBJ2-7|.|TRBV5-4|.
CASTWVNRDETYEQYF
TGTGCCAGCACCTGGGTAAACAGGGATGAGACCTACGAGCAGTACTTC
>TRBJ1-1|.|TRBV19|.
CASSPTGVGADTEAFF
TGTGCCAGTAGTCCAACCGGGGTCGGAGCGGACACTGAAGCTTTCTTT
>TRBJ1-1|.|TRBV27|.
CASTTRQELLNTEAFF
TGTGCCAGCACCACCCGACAGGAGCTCCTGAACACTGAAGCTTTCTTT
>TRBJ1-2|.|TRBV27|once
CASSLAGAQGYGYTF
TGTGCCAGCAGTTTAGCGGGGGCGCAGGGCTATGGCTACACCTTC
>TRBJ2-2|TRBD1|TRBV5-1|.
CASSSTGDWDGELFF
TGCGCCAGCAGCTCGACAGGGGATTGGGACGGGGAGCTGTTTTTT
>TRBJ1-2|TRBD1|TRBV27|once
CASSYSGQGRFGYTF
TGTGCCAGCAGTTACTCCGGACAGGGACGTTTTGGCTACACCTTC
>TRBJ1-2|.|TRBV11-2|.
CASSPHKPGYTF
TGTGCCAGCAGCCCCCACAAACCGGGCTACACCTTC
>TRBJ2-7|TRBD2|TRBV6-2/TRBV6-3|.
CASSYSRGPAGGLYEQYF
TGTGCCAGCAGTTACTCCCGGGGCCCGGCGGGAGGGTTGTACGAGCAGTACTTC
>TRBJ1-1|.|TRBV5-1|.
CASSDYTEAFF
TGCGCCAGCTCCGACTACACTGAAGCTTTCTTT
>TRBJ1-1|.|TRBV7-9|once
CASSPQVNTEAFF
TGTGCCAGCAGCCCACAGGTGAACACTGAAGCTTTCTTT
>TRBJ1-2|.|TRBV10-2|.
CASSTWGGSNYGYTF
TGCGCCAGCAGTACCTGGGGGGGTAGTAACTATGGCTACACCTTC
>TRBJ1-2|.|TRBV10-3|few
CAISPSTANYGYTF
TGTGCCATCAGTCCTTCGACAGCTAACTATGGCTACACCTTC
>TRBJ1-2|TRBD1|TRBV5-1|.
CASSLSARGDYGYTF
TGCGCCAGCAGCTTGTCGGCCAGGGGGGACTATGGCTACACCTTC
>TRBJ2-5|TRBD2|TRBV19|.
CASSVTSGGAVPETQYF
TGTGCCAGTAGTGTCACTAGCGGGGGGGCGGTTCCAGAGACCCAGTACTTC
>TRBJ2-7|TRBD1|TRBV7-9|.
CASSATGGEAYEQYF
TGTGCCAGCAGCGCCACAGGGGGCGAGGCCTACGAGCAGTACTTC
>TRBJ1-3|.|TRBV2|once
CASSAKGDTIYF
TGTGCCAGCAGTGCTAAGGGGGACACCATATATTTT
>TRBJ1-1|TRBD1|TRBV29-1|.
CSVAQGAGTEAFF
TGCAGCGTTGCACAGGGGGCAGGAACTGAAGCTTTCTTT
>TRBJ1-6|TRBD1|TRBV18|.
CASSPRGQGGNSPLHF
TGTGCCAGCTCACCACGGGGACAGGGGGGTAATTCACCCCTCCACTTT
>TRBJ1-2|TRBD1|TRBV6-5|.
CASTMDRSNYGYTF
TGTGCCAGCACTATGGACAGGAGTAACTATGGCTACACCTTC
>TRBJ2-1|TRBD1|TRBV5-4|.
CASSFGTGIGGEQFF
TGTGCCAGCAGCTTCGGGACAGGGATTGGCGGTGAGCAGTTCTTC
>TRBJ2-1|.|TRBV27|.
CASSPDYYNEQFF
TGTGCCAGCAGTCCAGACTACTACAATGAGCAGTTCTTC
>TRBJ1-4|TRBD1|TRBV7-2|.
CASSSGQGAKLFF
TGTGCCAGCAGCAGCGGACAGGGGGCAAAACTGTTTTTT
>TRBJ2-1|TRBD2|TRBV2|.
CASSTGTRAINEQFF
TGTGCCAGCAGTACCGGGACTAGAGCTATCAATGAGCAGTTCTTC
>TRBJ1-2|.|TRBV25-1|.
CASSETGGYTF
TGTGCCAGCAGTGAAACAGGGGGCTACACCTTC
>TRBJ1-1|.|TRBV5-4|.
CASSLGPDNTEAFF
TGTGCCAGCAGCTTGGGTCCAGATAACACTGAAGCTTTCTTT
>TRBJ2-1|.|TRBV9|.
CASSVVTGEYDNEQFF
TGTGCCAGCAGCGTAGTTACGGGAGAATACGACAATGAGCAGTTCTTC
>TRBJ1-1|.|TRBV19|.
CASRDSYSFEAFF
TGTGCCAGTAGGGACAGCTACTCCTTTGAAGCTTTCTTT
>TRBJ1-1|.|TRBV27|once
CASRGEGGATEAFF
TGTGCCAGCAGGGGGGAGGGGGGCGCGACTGAAGCTTTCTTT
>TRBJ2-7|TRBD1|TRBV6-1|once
CASSEWTGFDEQYF
TGTGCCAGCAGTGAATGGACAGGGTTCGACGAGCAGTACTTC
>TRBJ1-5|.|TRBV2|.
CASSGGRPQHF
TGTGCCAGCAGTGGCGGGAGGCCCCAGCATTTT
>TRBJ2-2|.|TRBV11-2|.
CASSLGTANTGELFF
TGTGCCAGCAGCTTAGGGACAGCGAACACCGGGGAGCTGTTTTTT
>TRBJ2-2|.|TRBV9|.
CASSVAPTGSTGELFF
TGTGCCAGCAGCGTAGCCCCCACAGGGTCCACCGGGGAGCTGTTTTTT
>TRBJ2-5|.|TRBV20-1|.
CSVTGAETQYF
TGCAGTGTCACGGGAGCAGAGACCCAGTACTTC
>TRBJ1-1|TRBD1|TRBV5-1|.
CASSLNRGEAFF
TGCGCCAGCAGCCTCAACAGGGGTGAAGCTTTCTTT
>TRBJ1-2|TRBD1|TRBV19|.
CASSLSGTGDGYTF
TGTGCCAGTAGTCTGTCCGGGACAGGGGATGGCTACACCTTC
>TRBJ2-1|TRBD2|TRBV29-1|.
CSVGGLASTYNEQFF
TGCAGCGTTGGGGGACTAGCCTCAACCTACAATGAGCAGTTCTTC
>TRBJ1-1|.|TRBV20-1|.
CSASGGEDTEAFF
TGCAGTGCTAGTGGGGGAGAGGACACTGAAGCTTTCTTT
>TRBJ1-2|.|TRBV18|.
CASSPPSGDGYTF
TGTGCCAGCTCACCACCGTCGGGGGATGGCTACACCTTC
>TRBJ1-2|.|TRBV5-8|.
CASSLAIQRWRDYGYTF
TGTGCCAGCAGCTTGGCCATTCAGAGATGGAGGGACTATGGCTACACCTTC
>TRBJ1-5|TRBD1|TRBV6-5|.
CASRRDRGSNQPQHF
TGTGCCAGCAGGCGGGACAGGGGTAGCAATCAGCCCCAGCATTTT
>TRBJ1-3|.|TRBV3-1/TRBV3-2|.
CASSQAGTGNTIYF
TGTGCCAGCAGCCAAGCAGGGACTGGAAACACCATATATTTT
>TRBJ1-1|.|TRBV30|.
CAWSAGATNTEAFF
TGTGCCTGGAGCGCAGGGGCCACGAACACTGAAGCTTTCTTT
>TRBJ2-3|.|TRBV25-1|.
CASSESGRGASTDTQYF
TGTGCCAGCAGTGAATCTGGTCGCGGTGCTAGCACAGATACGCAGTATTTT
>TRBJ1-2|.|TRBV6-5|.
CASSYSGPQGYTF
TGTGCCAGCAGTTACAGCGGACCCCAGGGCTACACCTTC
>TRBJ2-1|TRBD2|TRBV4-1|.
CASSLAAGLDYNEQFF
TGCGCCAGCAGCCTAGCCGCGGGACTAGATTACAATGAGCAGTTCTTC
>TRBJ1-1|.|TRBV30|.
CAWRRAGGNTEAFF
TGTGCCTGGAGACGCGCGGGAGGTAACACTGAAGCTTTCTTT
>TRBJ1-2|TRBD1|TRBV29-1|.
CSAQTGLEGYGYTF
TGCAGCGCCCAGACAGGGTTGGAGGGTTATGGCTACACCTTC
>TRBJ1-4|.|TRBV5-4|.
CASSLGQNEKLFF
TGTGCCAGCAGCTTAGGACAGAATGAAAAACTGTTTTTT
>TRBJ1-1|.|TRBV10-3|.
CAITQAGLGTEAFF
TGTGCCATCACCCAGGCGGGGCTGGGGACTGAAGCTTTCTTT
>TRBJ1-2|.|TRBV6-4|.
CASSDSYRRGGYTF
TGTGCCAGCAGTGACTCCTATCGACGGGGTGGCTACACCTTC
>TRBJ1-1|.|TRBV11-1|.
CASSSRTAMNTEAFF
TGTGCCAGCAGCTCTCGGACAGCGATGAACACTGAAGCTTTCTTT
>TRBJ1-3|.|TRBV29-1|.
CSVGGGSGNTIYF
TGCAGCGTGGGGGGGGGCTCTGGAAACACCATATATTTT
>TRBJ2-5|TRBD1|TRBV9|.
CASSGGTGLGQETQYF
TGTGCCAGCAGCGGGGGGACAGGGTTGGGGCAAGAGACCCAGTACTTC
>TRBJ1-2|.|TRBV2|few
CASSPNWRTNYGYTF
TGTGCCAGCAGTCCAAATTGGAGGACGAACTATGGCTACACCTTC
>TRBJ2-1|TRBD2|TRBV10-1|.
CASSDTSGGRNEQFF
TGCGCCAGCAGCGATACTAGCGGGGGGCGCAATGAGCAGTTCTTC
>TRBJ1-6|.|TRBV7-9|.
CASSGSLQAGHNSPLHF
TGTGCCAGCAGCGGATCCTTACAAGCGGGTCATAATTCACCCCTCCACTTT